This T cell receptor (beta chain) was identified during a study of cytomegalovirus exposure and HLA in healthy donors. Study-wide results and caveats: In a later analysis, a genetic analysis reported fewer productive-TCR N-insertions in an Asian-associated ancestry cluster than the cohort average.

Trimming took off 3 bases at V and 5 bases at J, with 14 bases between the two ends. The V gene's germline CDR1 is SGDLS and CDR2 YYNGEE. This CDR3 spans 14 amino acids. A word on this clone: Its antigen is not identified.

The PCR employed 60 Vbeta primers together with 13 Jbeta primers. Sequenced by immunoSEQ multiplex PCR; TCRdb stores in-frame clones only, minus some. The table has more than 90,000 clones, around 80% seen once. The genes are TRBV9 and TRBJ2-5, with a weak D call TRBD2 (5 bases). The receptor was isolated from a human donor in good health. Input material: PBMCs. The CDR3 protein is CASSEGRGMETQYF. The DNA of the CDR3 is TGTGCCAGCAGCGAAGGAAGAGGGATGGAGACCCAGTACTTC.